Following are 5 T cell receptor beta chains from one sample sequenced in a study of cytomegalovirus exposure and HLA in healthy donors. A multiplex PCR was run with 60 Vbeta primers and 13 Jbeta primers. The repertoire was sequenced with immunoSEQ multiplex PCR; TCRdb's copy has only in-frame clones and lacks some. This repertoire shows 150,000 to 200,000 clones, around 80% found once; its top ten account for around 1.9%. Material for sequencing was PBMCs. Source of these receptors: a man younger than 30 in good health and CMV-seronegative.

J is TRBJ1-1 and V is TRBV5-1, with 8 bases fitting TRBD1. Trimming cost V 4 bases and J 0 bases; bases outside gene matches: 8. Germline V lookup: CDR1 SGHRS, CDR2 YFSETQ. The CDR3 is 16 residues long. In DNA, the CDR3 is TGCGCCAGCAGCGTTACAGGGGGAGATATGAACACTGAAGCTTTCTTT. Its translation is CASSVTGGDMNTEAFF.

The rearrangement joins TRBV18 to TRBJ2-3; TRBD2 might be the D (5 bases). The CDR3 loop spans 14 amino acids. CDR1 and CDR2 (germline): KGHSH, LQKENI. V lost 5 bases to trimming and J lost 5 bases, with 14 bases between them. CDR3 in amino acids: CASSRSLAGDTQYF. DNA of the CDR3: TGTGCCAGCTCAAGAAGCCTAGCAGGAGATACGCAGTATTTT.

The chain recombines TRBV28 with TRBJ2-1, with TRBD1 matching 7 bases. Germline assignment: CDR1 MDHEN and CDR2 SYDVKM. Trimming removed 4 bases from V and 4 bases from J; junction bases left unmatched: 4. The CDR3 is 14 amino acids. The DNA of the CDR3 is TGTGCCAGCAGTTACAGGGGACCTTACAATGAGCAGTTCTTC. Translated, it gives CASSYRGPYNEQFF.

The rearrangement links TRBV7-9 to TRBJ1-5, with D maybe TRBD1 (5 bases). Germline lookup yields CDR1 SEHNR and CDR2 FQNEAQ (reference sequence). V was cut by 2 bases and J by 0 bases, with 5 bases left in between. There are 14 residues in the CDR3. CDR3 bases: TGTGCCAGCAGCTTAACAGGTAGCAATCAGCCCCAGCATTTT. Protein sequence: CASSLTGSNQPQHF.

This chain's CDR3 is CASSRRGLAGVYEQFF. DNA of the CDR3: TGTGCCAGCAGCAGGCGAGGACTAGCGGGAGTTTATGAGCAGTTCTTC. The chain uses TRBV7-9 and TRBJ2-1; 13 bases are a match to TRBD2. The V segment lost 5 bases and the J segment 8 bases; nucleotides outside the gene matches: 9. Germline V gene lookup returns CDR1 SEHNR and CDR2 FQNEAQ (reference sequence). This CDR3 comprises 16 residues.